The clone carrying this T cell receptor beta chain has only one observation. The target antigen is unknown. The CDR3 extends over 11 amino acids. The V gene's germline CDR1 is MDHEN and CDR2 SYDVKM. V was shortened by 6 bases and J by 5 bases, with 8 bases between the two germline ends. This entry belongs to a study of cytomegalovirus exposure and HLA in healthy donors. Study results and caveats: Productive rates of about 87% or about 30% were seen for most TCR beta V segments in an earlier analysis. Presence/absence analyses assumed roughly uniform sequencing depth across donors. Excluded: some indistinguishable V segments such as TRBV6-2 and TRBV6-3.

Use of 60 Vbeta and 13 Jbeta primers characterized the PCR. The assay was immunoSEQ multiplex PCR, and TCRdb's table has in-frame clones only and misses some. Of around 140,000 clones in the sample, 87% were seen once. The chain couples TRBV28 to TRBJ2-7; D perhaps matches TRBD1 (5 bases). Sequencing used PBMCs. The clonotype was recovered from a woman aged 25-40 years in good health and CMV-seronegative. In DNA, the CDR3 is TGTGCCAGCAGCCCGGACAACGAGCAGTACTTC. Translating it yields CASSPDNEQYF. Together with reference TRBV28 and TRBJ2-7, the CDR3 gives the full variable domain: DVKVTQSSRYLVKRTGEKVFLECVQDMDHENMFWYRQDPGLGLRLIYFSYDVKMKEKGDIPEGYSVSREKKERFSLILESASTNQTSMYLCASSPDNEQYFGPGTRLTVT.